This T cell receptor (beta chain) came from a study of monozygotic twins with inflammatory bowel disease. TCRdb derives one entry per CDR3 protein from the 5' RACE reads, leaving out DNA. The table for this sample gives around 380,000 distinct CDR3 sequences. The length of the CDR3 is 14 residues. Looked up from germline, CDR1 is SGHRS and CDR2 is YFSETQ. This rearrangement joins TRBV5-1 to TRBJ1-3. The material sequenced was blood. This TCR derives from a human donor with ulcerative colitis or Crohn's disease, or a healthy co-twin of an affected twin (not recorded which). CDR3 sequence: CASSSGLAGNTIYF.